The next 9 T cell receptor beta chains were all read from a single sample in a study of T cell repertoires in cytomegalovirus infection. The antigens of these receptors remain unknown. TCRdb reanalysed the reads using MiXCR and keeps one entry per CDR3 protein. The sample holds more than 110,000 distinct CDR3 sequences, over 25% seen once. Sequencing used CD8+ T cells from cultured PBMCs, obtained from culture after CMV antigen stimulation. The source is a human donor in good health (CMV status not recorded). Some clones in this sample may be carry-over from other donors' samples.

The sample holds many counts of this clonotype. The chain couples TRBV10-3 to TRBJ2-3, with unresolved D. This CDR3 is built from 15 residues. Trimming removed 0 bases at V and 9 bases at J, with 16 bases between. CDR1 is ENHRY, CDR2 SYGVKD, per germline. CDR3 sequence: CAISESRSSGGTQYF. CDR3 nucleotides: TGTGCCATCAGTGAGTCGAGGTCCAGTGGCGGCACGCAGTATTTT.

This clonotype was counted a few times. The chain has TRBV20-1 and TRBJ2-1; a possible D gene is TRBD1 (7 bases). Per the germline V gene, CDR1 is DFQATT and CDR2 is SNEGSKA (reference sequence). Between the trimmed V and J ends, which lost 6 bases and 7 bases, there was a span of 16 bases. This CDR3 contains 13 residues. The CDR3 sequence is CSATRPGGNEQFF. CDR3 nucleotides: TGCAGTGCAACCCGCCCAGGGGGGAATGAGCAGTTCTTC.

The chain recombines TRBV2 with TRBJ2-7, with 7 bases lining up with TRBD2. This CDR3 is built from 16 residues. CDR1 and CDR2 from the germline V gene are SNHLY and FYNNEI. The V and J ends lost 0 bases and 3 bases, in that order; junction bases with no gene match: 8. The CDR3 loop is CASSEARSGADYEQYF. The CDR3 DNA is TGTGCCAGCAGTGAAGCACGAAGCGGGGCAGACTACGAGCAGTACTTC.

Only a few counts were recorded for this clonotype. V is TRBV12-3 or TRBV12-4 and J is TRBJ2-3; D gene unclear. V lost 1 base and J lost 0, with 11 bases in between. The CDR3 runs 16 residues. The CDR3 reads CASSLGYLISTDTQYF. CDR3 in DNA: TGTGCCAGCAGTTTAGGTTACCTTATTAGCACAGATACGCAGTATTTT.

This clonotype has only a few counts. The V call is TRBV27, the J call TRBJ1-2; perhaps TRBD1 as D (6 bases). This CDR3 spans 14 amino acids. The ends were cut back, 5 bases at V and 2 bases at J, with 12 bases in the middle. CDR1 is MNHEY and CDR2 is SMNVEV in the germline V gene (reference sequence). The CDR3 loop reads CASSTGFANYGYTF. In DNA form, the CDR3 reads TGTGCCAGCAGTACAGGGTTCGCGAACTATGGCTACACCTTC.

This clonotype was seen a few times. The rearrangement uses TRBV7-9 and TRBJ1-5, with TRBD1 matching 7 bases. CDR3 size: 14 residues. The V segment lost 5 bases and the J segment 1 base; nucleotides outside the gene matches: 2. The germline V gene has CDR1 SEHNR and CDR2 FQNEAQ (reference sequence). CDR3 sequence (DNA): TGTGCCAGCAGCCAGGGGGGCAGCAATCAGCCCCAGCATTTT. Encoded protein: CASSQGGSNQPQHF.

This clonotype was detected once. The chain employs TRBV15 and TRBJ1-4; D call uncertain. The V gene lost 0 bases and the J gene lost 8 bases, with 13 bases spanning the gap. There are 15 residues in the CDR3. CDR1 and CDR2 from the germline V gene are LNHNV and YYDKDF (reference sequence). CDR3 loop: CATSRDPSSGEKLFF. The CDR3 region has the DNA TGTGCCACCAGCAGAGACCCCTCGAGCGGCGAAAAACTGTTTTTT.

The chain recombines TRBV7-2 with TRBJ1-6, with D possibly being TRBD1 (5 bases). The CDR3 has 16 residues. The germline V and J ends were trimmed by 1 base and 7 bases, with 14 bases remaining between them. Germline assignment: CDR1 SGHTA and CDR2 FQGNSA. The CDR3 DNA is TGTGCCAGCAGCTTAGAAGCCGGACGGGGCAATTCACCCCTCCACTTT. Translation gives CASSLEAGRGNSPLHF. The full variable domain, with the rest looked up from reference TRBV7-2 and TRBJ1-6, is GAGVSQSPSNKVTEKGKDVELRCDPISGHTALYWYRQSLGQGLEFLIYFQGNSAPDKSGLPSDRFSAERTGGSVSTLTIQRTQQEDSAVYLCASSLEAGRGNSPLHFGNGTRLTVT.

The CDR3 coding sequence is TGTGCCAGCAGCTTTGACGGGACGAACCAAGAGACCCAGTACTTC. As protein: CASSFDGTNQETQYF. This chain joins TRBV7-4 and TRBJ2-5; the D gene could be TRBD1 or TRBD2 (5 bases each). The CDR3 extends over 15 amino acids. The V end lost 3 bases, the J end lost 0 bases, and 11 bases lay between the germline ends. Per germline, CDR1 SGHVT and CDR2 SQSDAQ.